One sample yielded the 7 T cell receptor beta chains listed below, sequenced in a study of T cell changes during pregnancy in multiple sclerosis. Using immunoSEQ multiplex PCR, the repertoire was profiled, and TCRdb retains in-frame clones only, with some absent. The table has tens of thousands of clones, 80% to 90% seen once; the top ten hold approximately 5.1%. Specimen: peripheral blood, collected in the first trimester of pregnancy. Receptors were obtained from a female donor in good health, enrolled as a control in a pregnancy study.

V gene TRBV2 combines with J gene TRBJ2-3, with TRBD2 matching 8 bases. CDR1 is SNHLY and CDR2 is FYNNEI in the germline V gene. Germline trimming cut 0 bases from V and 4 bases from J; bases unmatched to any gene: 6. This CDR3 spans 16 amino acids. CDR3 sequence reads: CASSEAKREMADTQYF. The CDR3 DNA sequence: TGTGCCAGCAGTGAAGCGAAGCGGGAGATGGCAGATACGCAGTATTTT.

V gene TRBV5-6 combines with J gene TRBJ2-7, with 9 bases lining up with TRBD1. Germline V gene lookup returns CDR1 SGHDT and CDR2 YYEEEE. V lost 5 bases to trimming and J lost 3 bases; unmatched junction nucleotides: 18. CDR3 length: 18 residues. The CDR3 DNA reads TGTGCCAGCAGTCCGGCCCGGGACAGGGTAGCCCTAGGCTACGAGCAGTACTTC. Translation gives CASSPARDRVALGYEQYF.

The chain employs TRBV14 and TRBJ2-7; 8 nucleotides match TRBD2. Trimming cost V 2 bases and J 3 bases; bases outside gene matches: 6. The CDR3 sequence is 15 residues long. The V gene's germline CDR1 is SGHDN and CDR2 FVKESK. The CDR3 nucleotides read TGTGCCAGCAGCCAACGGGGGGGAGGGGGCTACGAGCAGTACTTC. Residues: CASSQRGGGGYEQYF.

The chain combines TRBV5-6 with TRBJ1-6, with no clear D. Germline CDR1 is SGHDT and CDR2 is YYEEEE. Trimming took 1 base from V and 8 from J, leaving 10 bases between them. This CDR3 comprises 14 residues. CDR3 coding DNA: TGTGCCAGCAGCTTGACGCAGGTTGATTCACCCCTCCACTTT. Translating it yields CASSLTQVDSPLHF.

This rearrangement joins TRBV7-2 to TRBJ2-2, with 12 bases lining up with TRBD2. J was trimmed by 2 bases and V by 1 base; bases with no gene match: 5. This CDR3 contains 18 residues. Germline CDR1 and CDR2: SGHTA and FQGNSA. This CDR3 is CASSLVSSGGENTGELFF. CDR3 DNA: TGTGCCAGCAGCTTAGTTTCTAGCGGGGGGGAAAACACCGGGGAGCTGTTTTTT.

The gene calls are TRBV12-5 and TRBJ2-2; D ambiguous. Trimming took off 7 bases at V and 7 bases at J, with 19 bases between the two ends. The CDR3 is made up of 15 amino acids. CDR1 is LGHNT, CDR2 FRNRAP, per germline. The DNA for the CDR3 is TGTGCTAGTGCCCACCGGCAGGTAGAGAACGGGGAGCTGTTTTTT. Translating it yields CASAHRQVENGELFF.

J is TRBJ2-1 and V is TRBV30; possible D gene TRBD2, 6 bases. From germline, CDR1 is GTSNPN and CDR2 SVGIG (reference sequence). With 3 bases removed from V and 0 bases from J, the gap between germline ends came to 6 bases. The CDR3 length is 13 residues. CDR3 bases: TGTGCCTGGAGCGGGAGCTCCTACAATGAGCAGTTCTTC. Protein sequence: CAWSGSSYNEQFF.